The next 3 T cell receptor beta chains were all read from a single sample in a study of cytomegalovirus exposure and HLA in healthy donors. Amplification used 60 Vbeta primers and 13 Jbeta primers. Sequencing used immunoSEQ multiplex PCR; TCRdb keeps in-frame clones, though not all of them. The sample's table shows some 120,000 clones. Material: PBMCs. The receptors derive from a young man in good health and CMV-seronegative.

The chain is built from TRBV28 and TRBJ2-7; D is uncertain. The germline V gene has CDR1 MDHEN and CDR2 SYDVKM. V dropped 3 bases and J dropped 2 bases, with 11 bases sitting between them. The CDR3 extends over 14 amino acids. The CDR3 here is CASSFFTDTYEQYF. The CDR3 coding sequence is TGTGCCAGCAGTTTCTTTACTGATACCTACGAGCAGTACTTC.

The J gene is TRBJ1-2, the V gene TRBV6-6; D possibly corresponds to TRBD1 (5 bases). Trimming stripped 6 bases from V and 3 bases from J, with 8 bases between. Germline V gene sequence: CDR1 MNHNY, CDR2 SVGAGI (reference sequence). The CDR3 contains 12 residues. CDR3 amino acids: CASRTTDYGYTF. As DNA, the CDR3 is TGTGCCAGCAGGACGACAGACTATGGCTACACCTTC.

This chain connects TRBV11-2 to TRBJ2-7; tentative D call: TRBD1 (6 bases). The CDR3 extends over 15 amino acids. Germline V gene sequence: CDR1 SGHAT, CDR2 FQNNGV. Trimming took off 6 bases at V and 6 bases at J, with 21 bases between the two ends. CDR3 DNA: TGTGCCAGCAGTCCCTACCTGGCAGGGGAAGGCGAGCAGTACTTC. Translating it yields CASSPYLAGEGEQYF.